This TCR beta chain was sequenced during a study of blood T cell repertoires in COVID-19. About the research overall: Specimens from acute and convalescent COVID-19 originated in the United States, Italy and Spain. T cells, B-cell-depleted T cells, or PBMCs provided the cDNA or gDNA that served as material.

V lost 3 bases and J 0 bases, leaving 5 bases between the germline ends. Germline CDR1 is SEHNR and CDR2 is FQNEAQ (reference sequence). The CDR3 consists of 14 residues. Original processing notes: Amplification from reference gene primers served as the basis for estimated nucleated cell counts. This table comes from immunoSEQ multiplex PCR, and its TCRdb copy is limited to in-frame clones, with some not included. V, J and clone size are taken as reported in that table, and D and trimming were inferred from the DNA itself. The table shows approximately 120,000 clones, with about 83% occurring only once.

Sequencing input: peripheral blood. This receptor was taken from a man aged 60 to 69 with acute or convalescent COVID-19. The chain employs TRBV7-9 and TRBJ2-2; D not certain. CDR3 DNA: TGTGCCAGCAGCTTGGGCGCGAACACCGGGGAGCTGTTTTTT. Its translation: CASSLGANTGELFF.